This TCR beta chain was recovered during a study of cytomegalovirus exposure and HLA in healthy donors. Broader study findings: Later work found that TCR association rates differed between HLA loci; DRB1 had the most and HLA-C the fewest. Investigators reported more than 150 TCR beta chains as tied to cytomegalovirus.

Germline CDR1 and CDR2: MGHRA and YSYEKL. With 1 base removed from V and 2 bases from J, the gap between germline ends came to 11 bases. The CDR3 runs to 16 residues. With respect to this clone: Its antigen is still unknown.

Donors likely had unrecorded immune exposures despite being nominally healthy when sampled. Researchers ran the PCR with 60 Vbeta and 13 Jbeta primers. Profiled with immunoSEQ multiplex PCR; TCRdb holds only in-frame clones, not every one. The data show roughly 98,000 clones, with over 65% seen just once and about 3.3% held by the top ten. J is TRBJ2-2 and V is TRBV4-1; TRBD2 might be the D (6 bases). The receptor was derived from a man aged 35-49 years in good health and CMV-seronegative. The sequencing sample was made of PBMCs. The CDR3 reads CASSQVEGLNTGELFF. As DNA, the CDR3 is TGCGCCAGCAGCCAAGTGGAGGGGCTCAACACCGGGGAGCTGTTTTTT.